The 22 T cell receptor beta chains below were found in one sample sequenced in a study of blood T cells in healthy people across ages. Alongside a J-beta primer mix, a sample-barcoded 5' primer served in a second PCR lasting roughly 7 to 11 cycles. TCRdb re-derived calls from the 5' RACE reads in MiXCR, one entry per CDR3 protein. The sample has hundreds of thousands of distinct CDR3 sequences; over 40% are singletons. The sequenced sample consisted of blood. These receptors were collected from a woman of 80 years or more in good health.

The chain combines TRBV28 with TRBJ1-5; 8 nucleotides agree with TRBD1. V lost 5 bases to trimming and J lost 4 bases; unmatched junction nucleotides: 7. CDR1 is MDHEN, CDR2 SYDVKM, per germline. The CDR3 has 15 amino acids. The DNA for the CDR3 is TGTGCCAGCAGTCCGCCGACAGGGGTTAATCAGCCCCAGCATTTT. Encoded protein: CASSPPTGVNQPQHF. Looking up the rest from reference TRBV28 and TRBJ1-5 gives the full variable domain: DVKVTQSSRYLVKRTGEKVFLECVQDMDHENMFWYRQDPGLGLRLIYFSYDVKMKEKGDIPEGYSVSREKKERFSLILESASTNQTSMYLCASSPPTGVNQPQHFGDGTRLSIL.

This clonotype was observed at least ten times. A single base separates this from a much larger clone, so it may be a read error. Here the CDR3 DNA reads TGTGCCAGTTCTACCGGGACTAGCGGGACCGATGAGCAGTACTTC. Translating gives CASSTGTSGTDEQYF. This chain uses TRBV6-6 with TRBJ2-5; 13 bases line up with TRBD2. This CDR3 contains 15 residues. The germline V gene has CDR1 MNHNY and CDR2 SVGAGI (reference sequence). J was trimmed by 11 bases and V by 9 bases; bases with no gene match: 15.

J is TRBJ2-7 and V is TRBV2; the D gene is possibly TRBD1 (6 bases). The V end lost 3 bases, the J end lost 6 bases, and 18 bases lay between the germline ends. The CDR3 extends over 15 amino acids. Germline CDR1 is SNHLY and CDR2 is FYNNEI. DNA for the CDR3: TGTGCCAGCAGTGACACTAGTAGGGGACAAGGCGAGCAGTACTTC. It codes for CASSDTSRGQGEQYF.

This clonotype has just one count. A junction end diverges from the germline sequence, so it may reflect a read error. J is TRBJ2-4 and V is TRBV7-3; D may be TRBD1 or TRBD2 (5 bases each). Per germline, CDR1 SGHTA and CDR2 FQGTGA. This CDR3 has 17 amino acids. The DNA for the CDR3 is TGTGCCAGCAGCTTAACAGGGACGGGGATAGCCAAAAACATTCGGTACTTC. Its protein is CASSLTGTGIAKNIRYF.

The chain has TRBV20-1 and TRBJ1-3, with D possibly TRBD1 on 6 matching bases. V was cut by 3 bases and J by 0 bases, with 9 bases left in between. The CDR3 contains 14 residues. Germline CDR1 and CDR2: DFQATT and SNEGSKA (reference sequence). The chain's CDR3 is CSASKGGSGNTIYF. In DNA, the CDR3 is TGCAGTGCTAGTAAAGGGGGCTCTGGAAACACCATATATTTT.

In its sample, this clonotype was seen many times. The chain carries TRBV6-6 and TRBJ2-7; 7 bases are a match to TRBD1. The V segment lost 5 bases and the J segment 3 bases; nucleotides outside the gene matches: 13. There are 16 residues in the CDR3. CDR1 is MNHNY and CDR2 is SVGAGI in the germline V gene (reference sequence). The CDR3 region is CASSSGPGGAYYEQYF. As DNA, the CDR3 is TGTGCCAGCAGTAGCGGACCAGGGGGAGCCTACTACGAGCAGTACTTC.

CDR3 loop: CASSEGDSPLHF. The CDR3 DNA reads as TGTGCCAGCAGTGAAGGGGATTCACCCCTCCACTTT. The chain is built from TRBV25-1 and TRBJ1-6; D is uncertain. The CDR3 covers 12 residues. Trimming cost V 2 bases and J 8 bases, with 4 bases left between them. Germline CDR1 and CDR2: MGHDK and SYGVNS.

The CDR3 sequence is CASSIGTSGKETQYF. CDR3 coding DNA: TGTGCCAGCAGCATCGGGACTAGCGGGAAAGAGACCCAGTACTTC. The chain links TRBV7-9 to TRBJ2-5, with 13 bases fitting TRBD2. Trimming cost V 5 bases and J 3 bases; bases outside gene matches: 3. Germline V gene sequence: CDR1 SEHNR, CDR2 FQNEAQ (reference sequence). CDR3 length: 15 residues.

V usage is TRBV7-2 and J usage is TRBJ2-7; D is possibly TRBD1 or TRBD2 (6 bases each). CDR3 size: 14 residues. The V end lost 5 bases, the J end lost 6 bases, and 17 bases lay between the germline ends. Germline lookup yields CDR1 SGHTA and CDR2 FQGNSA. In DNA, the CDR3 is TGTGCCAGCAGCACCCAGTCGGGGGCCTTCGAGCAGTACTTC. Protein: CASSTQSGAFEQYF. Complete variable domain (other parts from reference TRBV7-2 and TRBJ2-7): GAGVSQSPSNKVTEKGKDVELRCDPISGHTALYWYRQSLGQGLEFLIYFQGNSAPDKSGLPSDRFSAERTGGSVSTLTIQRTQQEDSAVYLCASSTQSGAFEQYFGPGTRLTVT.

The gene calls are TRBV20-1 and TRBJ2-5; no clear D gene. TRBJ2-7 matches the DNA end more closely, so the J call is doubtful. The CDR3 spans 11 residues. CDR1 is DFQATT and CDR2 is SNEGSKA in the germline V gene (reference sequence). The CDR3 region is CSGNWLYEQYF. The CDR3 DNA sequence: TGCAGTGGGAACTGGCTGTACGAGCAGTACTTC.

This clonotype was recorded at least ten times. V usage is TRBV20-1 and J usage is TRBJ2-5; D is unresolved. Germline loops: CDR1 DFQATT, CDR2 SNEGSKA (reference sequence). Trimming left V 4 bases short and J 3 bases short, with 15 bases between. This CDR3 spans 14 amino acids. This CDR3 is CSATNRNGEETQYF. DNA of the CDR3: TGCAGTGCTACGAATAGGAACGGCGAAGAGACCCAGTACTTC.

The chain combines TRBV20-1 with TRBJ2-7; D perhaps matches TRBD2 (5 bases). This CDR3 is 12 amino acids long. Per the germline V gene, CDR1 is DFQATT and CDR2 is SNEGSKA (reference sequence). The ends were cut back, 2 bases at V and 4 bases at J, with 9 bases in the middle. CDR3 nucleotide sequence: TGCAGTGCTAGACTTCGGGAATACGAGCAGTACTTC. Its translation is CSARLREYEQYF.

This clonotype was seen ten or more times. The chain carries TRBV7-2 and TRBJ2-7, with D tentatively TRBD1 (5 bases). The length of the CDR3 is 13 residues. Trimming shortened V by 3 bases and J by 4 bases, and 10 bases separated the two germline ends. The V gene's germline CDR1 is SGHTA and CDR2 FQGNSA. The CDR3 sequence is CASSFGAEYEQYF. CDR3 DNA sequence: TGTGCCAGCAGCTTTGGGGCAGAATACGAGCAGTACTTC. The whole variable domain, filled in from reference TRBV7-2 and TRBJ2-7, reads GAGVSQSPSNKVTEKGKDVELRCDPISGHTALYWYRQSLGQGLEFLIYFQGNSAPDKSGLPSDRFSAERTGGSVSTLTIQRTQQEDSAVYLCASSFGAEYEQYFGPGTRLTVT.

This chain links TRBV4-1 with TRBJ2-1; 11 nucleotides agree with TRBD1. The CDR3 is 15 residues long. Trimming took 3 bases from V and 13 from J; bases not matched to a gene: 11. Germline V CDR1 and CDR2: MGHRA, YSYEKL. The DNA for the CDR3 is TGCGCCAGCAGCCAGGACAGGGGGCTTTTTTTTCCCCAGTTCTTC. As protein: CASSQDRGLFFPQFF.

This clonotype was recorded many times. This rearrangement joins TRBV27 to TRBJ1-2, with TRBD1 as a possible D gene (6 bases). In germline, CDR1 is MNHEY, CDR2 SMNVEV (reference sequence). Between the trimmed V and J ends, which lost 6 bases and 8 bases, there was a span of 16 bases. The CDR3 is 13 amino acids. CDR3 region: CASSPRGGEGYTF. Here the CDR3 DNA reads TGTGCCAGCAGCCCCCGAGGGGGTGAGGGCTACACCTTC.

Remarks on this clonotype: Relative to the germline gene, one junction end is altered; a read error may explain this. CDR3 in amino acids: CVSSPHVVNEQYF. CDR3 nucleotides: TGTGTCAGCAGTCCCCACGTTGTCAATGAGCAGTACTTC. V gene TRBV12-3 or TRBV12-4 combines with J gene TRBJ2-7; the D is unclear. CDR3 length equals 13 residues.

The chain is built from TRBV4-2 and TRBJ2-7; 10 nucleotides match TRBD2. The V gene's germline CDR1 is LGHNA and CDR2 YNFKEQ. The CDR3 is 15 amino acids. V was pared by 4 bases and J by 4 bases, with 7 bases of the junction left unmatched. This CDR3 is CASSPVGTSAYEQYF. As DNA, the CDR3 is TGTGCCAGCAGCCCCGTCGGGACTAGCGCATACGAGCAGTACTTC.

The table lists this clonotype with a count of one. The chain uses TRBV7-8 and TRBJ1-2; 9 positions agree with TRBD1. V lost 5 bases and J lost 2; bases outside the gene matches: 9. This CDR3 region has 16 residues. CDR1 is SGHVS and CDR2 is FQNEAQ in the germline V gene. The CDR3 sequence is CASSPGGGQGNYGYTF. In DNA form, the CDR3 reads TGTGCCAGCAGCCCAGGGGGGGGACAGGGAAACTATGGCTACACCTTC.

There are a few counts of this clonotype. The V call is TRBV20-1, the J call TRBJ2-1, with 12 nucleotides matching TRBD2. CDR3 length: 19 amino acids. The germline V gene encodes CDR1 DFQATT and CDR2 SNEGSKA (reference sequence). The J segment lost 1 base and the V segment lost 0 bases, leaving 10 bases of the junction unmatched. As DNA, the CDR3 is TGCAGTGCTAGAGATTCCTCGACTAGCGGGAGTATGTCCTACAATGAGCAGTTCTTC. Protein sequence: CSARDSSTSGSMSYNEQFF.

This clonotype was counted at least ten times. J is TRBJ2-3 and V is TRBV11-2; D not resolved. The CDR3 extends over 17 amino acids. V lost 1 base, J lost 2 bases, and 16 bases lay in between. Germline V CDR1 and CDR2: SGHAT, FQNNGV. This chain's CDR3 is CASSLVGPAGPTDTQYF. The CDR3 nucleotides read TGTGCCAGCAGCTTAGTCGGCCCAGCAGGTCCCACAGATACGCAGTATTTT.

The chain combines TRBV11-3 with TRBJ2-4, with 8 bases that match TRBD1. The J call may be faulty, since TRBJ2-7 better matches the DNA end. The CDR3 totals 18 residues. CDR1 and CDR2 (germline): SGHNT, YENEEA. CDR3 region: CASSLERFGGTGTYEQYF. In DNA form, the CDR3 reads TGTGCCAGCAGCTTAGAGCGTTTTGGGGGGACAGGCACCTACGAGCAGTACTTC.

Only a few counts were recorded for this clonotype. This chain uses TRBV6-1 with TRBJ1-2, with a weak D call TRBD1 (5 bases). V was trimmed by 0 bases and J by 6 bases, leaving 17 bases between them. This CDR3 is 16 amino acids long. Germline loops: CDR1 MNHNS, CDR2 SASEGT. The CDR3 spells CASSEAPGRSRDGYTF. The CDR3 DNA follows: TGTGCCAGCAGTGAAGCCCCAGGGAGATCCCGTGATGGCTACACCTTC.